The clone carrying this T cell receptor beta chain was counted many times. This CDR3 spans 13 amino acids. Trimming cost V 2 bases and J 4 bases, with 6 bases left between them. The V gene's germline CDR1 is MDHEN and CDR2 SYDVKM. The entry originates in a study of T-cell reconstitution after alpha-beta-depleted transplantation in children. The library targeted TCRbeta and was prepared with unique molecular identifiers. TCRdb called the PCR reads again in MiXCR, with one record for every CDR3 protein. This repertoire shows a few hundred thousand distinct CDR3 sequences, more than 7.5% found once; its top ten account for around 5%.

This receptor was obtained from a human donor who donated a stem cell graft to a child with SCID. The chain joins TRBV28 to TRBJ1-3; D gene unclear. Specimen: PBMCs from the stem cell graft donor, collected from the stem cell graft. As DNA, the CDR3 is TGTGCCAGCAGTTTAGTAGGAGGAAACACCATATATTTT. Protein product: CASSLVGGNTIYF.